Presented here are 21 T cell receptor beta chains from one specimen sequenced in a study of radiotherapy plus CTLA-4 blockade in lung cancer. Profiling relied on immunoSEQ multiplex PCR, and the TCRdb table lists in-frame clones only, not all of them. The repertoire holds 60,000 to 75,000 clones, with around 77% as singletons. The sample was peripheral blood, taken from a patient treated with radiotherapy plus ipilimumab. The receptors originated from a human donor with non-small cell lung cancer whose response to radiotherapy plus ipilimumab could not be evaluated. Some clones in this sample may be carry-over from other donors' samples.

This chain uses TRBV28 with TRBJ1-2; 7 positions agree with TRBD1. The CDR3 has 13 amino acids. V lost 8 bases, J lost 6 bases, and 9 bases stayed unmatched. The germline CDR1 and CDR2 sequences are MDHEN and SYDVKM. This chain's CDR3 is CASGETGLDGYTF. The CDR3 DNA sequence: TGTGCCAGCGGGGAGACAGGGTTAGATGGCTACACCTTC.

CDR3 nucleotide sequence: TGCGCCAGCAGCGCGGGGACAGGGGGACGACATGGCTACACCTTC. Translating gives CASSAGTGGRHGYTF. V is TRBV5-1 and J is TRBJ1-2; TRBD1 aligns across 11 bases. The CDR3 extends over 15 amino acids. The V and J ends lost 4 bases and 6 bases, in that order; junction bases with no gene match: 8. CDR1 is SGHRS, CDR2 YFSETQ, per germline.

The chain uses TRBV6-1 and TRBJ2-7; D is uncertain. The CDR3 is made up of 14 amino acids. Germline V lookup: CDR1 MNHNS, CDR2 SASEGT. The V end was cut by 7 bases, the J end by 1 base, with 14 bases between. CDR3 nucleotides: TGTGCCAGCAAAACGGCGATGACTTCCTACGAGCAGTACTTC. This translates into CASKTAMTSYEQYF.

The chain recombines TRBV28 with TRBJ2-2; tentative D call: TRBD2 (5 bases). V lost 6 bases and J 1 base, leaving 9 bases between the germline ends. Germline values: CDR1 MDHEN, CDR2 SYDVKM. This CDR3 has 14 residues. The CDR3 DNA follows: TGTGCCAGCAGGACTGAGGGGAACACCGGGGAGCTGTTTTTT. Translation gives CASRTEGNTGELFF.

Only a few counts were recorded for this clone. The chain links TRBV10-3 to TRBJ2-7; 12 positions agree with TRBD2. Trimming took 10 bases from V and 0 from J; bases not matched to a gene: 7. CDR1 and CDR2 from the germline V gene are ENHRY and SYGVKD. CDR3 length: 15 residues. Written as DNA, the CDR3 is TGTGCCACTCGGACTAGCGGGGATAGCTCCTACGAGCAGTACTTC. Encoded protein: CATRTSGDSSYEQYF.

The J gene is TRBJ1-6, the V gene TRBV10-1; no reliable D call. Trimming shortened V by 5 bases and J by 8 bases, and 16 bases separated the two germline ends. This CDR3 contains 15 residues. The germline gives CDR1 WNHNN, CDR2 SYGVQD (reference sequence). The CDR3 loop reads CASSSKPKRDSPLHF. The CDR3 nucleotides are TGCGCCAGCAGTTCGAAACCCAAGCGGGATTCACCCCTCCACTTT.

This clone has just one count. The V gene is TRBV15, the J gene TRBJ1-2; D is ambiguous. CDR1 is LNHNV and CDR2 is YYDKDF in the germline V gene (reference sequence). The CDR3 has 15 amino acids. Trimming removed 0 bases at V and 4 bases at J, with 12 bases between. The CDR3 here is CATSRDYTGSYGYTF. CDR3 nucleotides: TGTGCCACCAGCAGAGATTATACGGGGAGCTATGGCTACACCTTC.

V is TRBV5-6 and J is TRBJ1-6; 7 nucleotides agree with TRBD1. CDR3 length equals 14 residues. V was clipped by 4 bases and J by 9 bases; unmatched bases: 7. CDR1 SGHDT and CDR2 YYEEEE come from the germline V gene. CDR3 sequence: CASSTDRALSPLHF. Here the CDR3 DNA reads TGTGCCAGCAGCACCGACAGGGCCCTTTCACCCCTCCACTTT. The full variable domain, rest sourced from reference TRBV5-6 and TRBJ1-6, is DAGVTQSPTHLIKTRGQQVTLRCSPKSGHDTVSWYQQALGQGPQFIFQYYEEEERQRGNFPDRFSGHQFPNYSSELNVNALLLGDSALYLCASSTDRALSPLHFGNGTRLTVT.

The DNA of the CDR3 is TGTGCCAGCAGCTTATGGACGGGGGGGCCAAATGAGCAGTTCTTC. Translating gives CASSLWTGGPNEQFF. The chain is built from TRBV7-9 and TRBJ2-1; TRBD2 agrees at 8 bases. J gave up 7 bases and V 2 bases, and 7 bases lay outside the gene matches. The CDR3 is 15 amino acids. Germline assignment: CDR1 SEHNR and CDR2 FQNEAQ (reference sequence).

A single count supports this clone. One end of the junction is discordant with germline, which a read error may explain. The chain uses TRBV2 and TRBJ2-7; 8 nucleotides align to TRBD2. Germline V gene lookup returns CDR1 SNHLY and CDR2 FYNNEI. The CDR3 contains 12 residues. The CDR3 DNA is TGTGTCAGCAGTGATCGCGGGGGGGAGCAGTACTTC. It yields the protein CVSSDRGGEQYF.

CDR3 region: CASSPSAGSDQPQHF. The CDR3 DNA reads as TGTGCCAGCTCACCATCAGCGGGCTCCGATCAGCCCCAGCATTTT. The chain employs TRBV18 and TRBJ1-5; D unclear. In germline, CDR1 is KGHSH, CDR2 LQKENI. This CDR3 spans 15 amino acids. The V gene lost 2 bases and the J gene lost 5 bases, with 13 bases spanning the gap.

The V gene is TRBV5-5, the J gene TRBJ2-1; D might be TRBD1 (5 bases). The germline V gene encodes CDR1 SGHKS and CDR2 YYEKEE (reference sequence). The CDR3 has 16 amino acids. V shed 1 base and J shed 7 bases, with 18 bases lying between them. This CDR3 reads CASSLRGSNSGNEQFF. The CDR3 DNA is TGTGCCAGCAGCTTGAGGGGCTCGAATTCTGGAAATGAGCAGTTCTTC.

About this clone: At the DNA level, this CDR3 is encoded by other sequences in the same sample as well. The chain uses TRBV5-1 and TRBJ2-5, with D unclear. The germline V gene has CDR1 SGHRS and CDR2 YFSETQ. Trimming shortened V by 0 bases and J by 2 bases, and 5 bases separated the two germline ends. The CDR3 extends over 13 amino acids. The chain's CDR3 is CASSLGQQETQYF. CDR3 sequence (DNA): TGCGCCAGCAGCTTGGGCCAGCAAGAGACCCAGTACTTC.

The chain combines TRBV6-5 with TRBJ2-7; TRBD2 aligns across 8 bases. The CDR3 consists of 14 residues. With V trimmed by 2 bases and J by 2 bases, 2 bases remained unmatched. CDR1 MNHEY and CDR2 SVGAGI come from the germline V gene. The CDR3 sequence is CASSYAGGPYEQYF. CDR3 bases: TGTGCCAGCAGTTACGCGGGGGGACCCTACGAGCAGTACTTC.

The J gene is TRBJ2-3, the V gene TRBV6-5, with 12 bases matching TRBD2. V lost 0 bases and J lost 4; bases outside the gene matches: 2. The CDR3 length is 16 residues. From germline, CDR1 is MNHEY and CDR2 SVGAGI. CDR3 bases: TGTGCCAGCAGTTACTCTCTAGCGGGGGGGGCAGATACGCAGTATTTT. Its protein product is CASSYSLAGGADTQYF.

There are a few counts of this clone. The V gene is TRBV7-9, the J gene TRBJ1-4; D not certain. With 4 bases removed from V and 1 base from J, the gap between germline ends came to 13 bases. This CDR3 spans 16 amino acids. The germline CDR1 and CDR2 sequences are SEHNR and FQNEAQ (reference sequence). The CDR3, as DNA: TGTGCCAGCAGCTGGAGGAAAGAGCTAACTAATGAAAAACTGTTTTTT. This gives the protein CASSWRKELTNEKLFF.

The chain employs TRBV9 and TRBJ2-5, with TRBD1 as a possible D gene (6 bases). The germline V gene has CDR1 SGDLS and CDR2 YYNGEE. The CDR3 length is 14 residues. The germline V and J ends were trimmed by 0 bases and 1 base, with 7 bases remaining between them. Here the CDR3 DNA reads TGTGCCAGCAGCGTAGTAGGGGGCCAAGAGACCCAGTACTTC. This sequence encodes CASSVVGGQETQYF.

The CDR3 region has the DNA TGTGCCAGCAGTGAAGGGACACAGCCCCAGCATTTT. It translates to CASSEGTQPQHF. The chain is built from TRBV25-1 and TRBJ1-5; perhaps TRBD1 as D (6 bases). The germline gives CDR1 MGHDK, CDR2 SYGVNS. V lost 2 bases to trimming and J lost 7 bases, with 6 bases between them. The CDR3 has 12 residues. The whole variable domain, filled in from reference TRBV25-1 and TRBJ1-5, reads EADIYQTPRYLVIGTGKKITLECSQTMGHDKMYWYQQDPGMELHLIHYSYGVNSTEKGDLSSESTVSRIRTEHFPLTLESARPSHTSQYLCASSEGTQPQHFGDGTRLSIL.

CDR3 sequence: CASSQDGDSVEAFF. The CDR3 nucleotides read TGTGCCAGCAGCCAAGATGGGGACAGCGTTGAAGCTTTCTTT. The chain has TRBV14 and TRBJ1-1, with 7 bases matching TRBD1. Trimming at V came to 0 bases and at J to 7 bases, leaving 5 bases not matched to a gene. Per germline, CDR1 SGHDN and CDR2 FVKESK. The CDR3 is made up of 14 amino acids. Full variable domain (rest looked up from reference TRBV14 and TRBJ1-1): EAGVTQFPSHSVIEKGQTVTLRCDPISGHDNLYWYRRVMGKEIKFLLHFVKESKQDESGMPNNRFLAERTGGTYSTLKVQPAELEDSGVYFCASSQDGDSVEAFFGQGTRLTVV.

This clone appeared a single time. The CDR3 loop reads CASSPGVPGAHVNEQFF. CDR3 DNA sequence: TGCGCCAGCAGCCCGGGGGTCCCGGGCGCCCACGTAAATGAGCAGTTCTTC. V and J are TRBV4-3 and TRBJ2-1; tentatively, D is TRBD2 (6 bases). This CDR3 has 17 residues. Germline CDR1 LGHNA, CDR2 YSLEER. The V end was cut by 4 bases, the J end by 7 bases, with 23 bases between.

This chain links TRBV7-2 with TRBJ2-7; possible D gene TRBD1, 6 bases. The V end was cut by 1 base, the J end by 2 bases, with 12 bases between. Germline V gene lookup returns CDR1 SGHTA and CDR2 FQGNSA. This CDR3 contains 15 residues. The CDR3 coding sequence is TGTGCCAGCAGCTTAGGGGGGAGACAGGCCTACGAGCAGTACTTC. Residues: CASSLGGRQAYEQYF. Supplemented by reference TRBV7-2 and TRBJ2-7, the full variable domain reads GAGVSQSPSNKVTEKGKDVELRCDPISGHTALYWYRQSLGQGLEFLIYFQGNSAPDKSGLPSDRFSAERTGGSVSTLTIQRTQQEDSAVYLCASSLGGRQAYEQYFGPGTRLTVT.